Listed here are 29 T cell receptor beta chains from one sample, sequenced in a study of T cell changes during pregnancy in multiple sclerosis. Clones were read by immunoSEQ multiplex PCR, and TCRdb kept only the in-frame ones, dropping some. The sample holds about 41,000 clones, 89% seen once. This specimen was CD4+ T cells from peripheral blood mononuclear cells, taken in the first trimester of pregnancy. The receptor source for this set is a female donor with multiple sclerosis, enrolled in a pregnancy study.

The chain recombines TRBV6-5 with TRBJ1-2; 7 nucleotides match TRBD1. Germline assignment: CDR1 MNHEY and CDR2 SVGAGI. Trimming took 4 bases from V and 7 from J; bases not matched to a gene: 15. The CDR3 loop spans 16 amino acids. Here the CDR3 DNA reads TGTGCCAGCAGTTCCTCGGGACAGCTAAAAGGAGGTGGCTACACCTTC. It specifies CASSSSGQLKGGGYTF.

V and J are TRBV28 and TRBJ1-2, with 8 positions matching TRBD1. Germline V gene data show CDR1 as MDHEN and CDR2 as SYDVKM. CDR3 size: 15 residues. V gave up 2 bases and J gave up 3 bases; unmatched junction bases: 5. The DNA for the CDR3 is TGTGCCAGCAGTTTAAGGCAGGGGGCTTACTATGGCTACACCTTC. Its protein is CASSLRQGAYYGYTF.

The V call is TRBV25-1, the J call TRBJ2-1; 9 positions agree with TRBD2. V was pared by 10 bases and J by 0 bases, with 13 bases of the junction left unmatched. The germline CDR1 and CDR2 sequences are MGHDK and SYGVNS. The CDR3 length is 17 residues. DNA of the CDR3: TGTGCCACCAGGGGGGTTAGCGGGGGTTTCTCCTACAATGAGCAGTTCTTC. Its translation: CATRGVSGGFSYNEQFF.

The rearrangement joins TRBV5-4 to TRBJ2-1; TRBD2 matches at 10 bases. CDR1 and CDR2 from the germline V gene are SGHNT and YYREEE (reference sequence). This CDR3 has 14 residues. V dropped 1 base and J dropped 6; count of bases not matched to a gene: 1. The chain's CDR3 is CASSLSGRANEQFF. The CDR3 DNA follows: TGTGCCAGCAGCTTGAGCGGGAGGGCCAATGAGCAGTTCTTC.

This clone was counted between two and nine times. The gene calls are TRBV5-1 and TRBJ2-3; 7 nucleotides align to TRBD2. After removal of 0 bases from V and 4 bases from J, the junction contained 8 bases not matched to a gene. Germline V CDR1 and CDR2: SGHRS, YFSETQ. This CDR3 has 16 residues. The CDR3 DNA follows: TGCGCCAGCAGCTTGGACGGCGGGAGCGGGGCAGATACGCAGTATTTT. Translated: CASSLDGGSGADTQYF.

The chain recombines TRBV4-3 with TRBJ1-2, with a weak D call TRBD1 (5 bases). The CDR3 runs to 16 residues. In germline, CDR1 is LGHNA, CDR2 YSLEER. V lost 0 bases to trimming and J lost 3 bases, with 14 bases between them. CDR3: CASSQDWQGKYYGYTF. CDR3 DNA sequence: TGCGCCAGCAGCCAAGATTGGCAGGGAAAGTACTATGGCTACACCTTC.

The chain links TRBV28 to TRBJ2-2, with unresolved D. The CDR3 covers 14 residues. Germline V CDR1 and CDR2: MDHEN, SYDVKM. Trimming took off 3 bases at V and 7 bases at J, with 12 bases between the two ends. CDR3 sequence (DNA): TGTGCCAGCAGTTTTGCAGCGCGGATCGGGGAGCTGTTTTTT. Its protein is CASSFAARIGELFF.

The J gene is TRBJ2-7, the V gene TRBV7-6, with 12 bases that match TRBD1. The germline CDR1 and CDR2 sequences are SGHVS and FNYEAQ. After removal of 0 bases from V and 6 bases from J, the junction contained 6 bases not matched to a gene. There are 16 residues in the CDR3. In nucleotides, the CDR3 is TGTGCCAGCAGCTTAGCCGGGGGGACAGGGGGCACCGAGCAGTACTTC. Its protein product is CASSLAGGTGGTEQYF.

The gene calls are TRBV5-1 and TRBJ2-5; TRBD1 is a possible D gene (6 bases). The CDR3 runs to 16 residues. Germline CDR1 reads SGHRS; CDR2 reads YFSETQ. Trimming removed 0 bases at V and 1 base at J, with 13 bases between. The CDR3 here is CASSLGQGPFQETQYF. For the CDR3, the DNA is TGCGCCAGCAGCTTGGGTCAGGGGCCTTTCCAAGAGACCCAGTACTTC.

The chain employs TRBV18 and TRBJ1-5; TRBD1 aligns across 9 bases. The CDR3 totals 15 residues. Germline V lookup: CDR1 KGHSH, CDR2 LQKENI. The trim removed 3 bases at V and 4 bases at J, leaving 4 bases unmatched. The CDR3 sequence: CASSPGQGWNQPQHF. CDR3 nucleotides: TGTGCCAGCTCACCGGGACAGGGTTGGAATCAGCCCCAGCATTTT.

This chain joins TRBV6-1 and TRBJ2-3; 10 bases match TRBD2. CDR3 length equals 14 residues. V lost 5 bases and J lost 1; bases outside the gene matches: 0. Germline CDR1 is MNHNS and CDR2 is SASEGT. CDR3 nucleotides: TGTGCCAGCAGTCTAGCGGGGGGCACAGATACGCAGTATTTT. This codes for CASSLAGGTDTQYF.

This chain's CDR3 is CASSQVTSGRDTQYF. The CDR3, as DNA: TGCGCCAGCAGCCAAGTGACTAGCGGCAGAGATACGCAGTATTTT. This chain connects TRBV4-1 to TRBJ2-3, with 9 bases that match TRBD2. J was trimmed by 5 bases and V by 1 base; bases with no gene match: 4. The CDR3 length is 15 residues. Germline lookup yields CDR1 MGHRA and CDR2 YSYEKL.

This clone was recorded a few times. The V call is TRBV5-1, the J call TRBJ2-2, with D perhaps matching TRBD2 (5 bases). The CDR3 loop spans 17 amino acids. Deletions cut 2 bases from V and 5 bases from J, with 19 bases between. CDR1 is SGHRS, CDR2 YFSETQ, per germline. The CDR3, as DNA: TGCGCCAGCAGCTTTTTGGGTACTCCCCCGGGAACCGGGGAGCTGTTTTTT. Translated, it gives CASSFLGTPPGTGELFF.

This rearrangement joins TRBV15 to TRBJ2-2; the match to TRBD1 covers 8 bases. Per the germline V gene, CDR1 is LNHNV and CDR2 is YYDKDF (reference sequence). This CDR3 is built from 16 residues. After removal of 3 bases from V and 3 bases from J, the junction contained 6 bases not matched to a gene. The CDR3 protein is CATSSPGQGDTGELFF. As DNA, the CDR3 is TGTGCCACCAGCAGTCCCGGACAGGGCGACACCGGGGAGCTGTTTTTT.

The gene calls are TRBV18 and TRBJ1-3, with D uncertain. Trimming took off 3 bases at V and 3 bases at J, with 9 bases between the two ends. This CDR3 has 14 amino acids. Germline V gene data show CDR1 as KGHSH and CDR2 as LQKENI. The CDR3 sequence is CASSPLGDGNTIYF. Here the CDR3 DNA reads TGTGCCAGCTCACCCCTGGGAGATGGAAACACCATATATTTT.

Here the CDR3 reads CASSPLNQVEKLFF. DNA of the CDR3: TGTGCCAGCAGCCCTCTTAACCAGGTCGAAAAACTGTTTTTT. The chain couples TRBV7-9 to TRBJ1-4; D gene unclear. CDR3 length: 14 residues. The V end lost 5 bases, the J end lost 8 bases, and 15 bases lay between the germline ends. Germline lookup yields CDR1 SEHNR and CDR2 FQNEAQ (reference sequence). Full variable domain (remainder filled in from reference TRBV7-9 and TRBJ1-4): DTGVSQNPRHKITKRGQNVTFRCDPISEHNRLYWYRQTLGQGPEFLTYFQNEAQLEKSRLLSDRFSAERPKGSFSTLEIQRTEQGDSAMYLCASSPLNQVEKLFFGSGTQLSVL.

CDR3 protein: CASGLVLGGENTEAFF. In DNA, the CDR3 is TGTGCTAGTGGTTTGGTACTTGGGGGCGAGAACACTGAAGCTTTCTTT. The rearrangement uses TRBV12-5 and TRBJ1-1; the D gene is possibly TRBD1 (6 bases). Germline-derived CDR1 and CDR2 are LGHNT and FRNRAP. Trimming pared 0 bases from V and 1 base from J, leaving 12 bases between. The CDR3 length is 16 residues. The entire variable domain, with the rest obtained from reference TRBV12-5 and TRBJ1-1, is as follows: DARVTQTPRHKVTEMGQEVTMRCQPILGHNTVFWYRQTMMQGLELLAYFRNRAPLDDSGMPKDRFSAEMPDATLATLKIQPSEPRDSAVYFCASGLVLGGENTEAFFGQGTRLTVV.

On this clone itself: Different DNA sequences within this sample yield the same CDR3. The CDR3 nucleotides read TGTGCCAGCAGTTTCCGGGGCACTGAAGCTTTCTTT. Translating gives CASSFRGTEAFF. This chain joins TRBV27 and TRBJ1-1; D remains ambiguous. The germline V gene has CDR1 MNHEY and CDR2 SMNVEV (reference sequence). V shed 3 bases and J shed 4 bases, with 6 bases lying between them. This CDR3 contains 12 residues.

This sequence joins TRBV5-4 and TRBJ2-1; 7 bases align to TRBD2. Losses at the gene ends were 4 bases for V and 7 bases for J; bases not matched to a gene: 17. The CDR3 loop spans 17 amino acids. The germline CDR1 and CDR2 sequences are SGHNT and YYREEE (reference sequence). CDR3 sequence: CASSLLRLRRENNEQFF. In nucleotides, the CDR3 is TGTGCCAGCAGCCTCCTCCGTTTGAGGCGGGAGAATAATGAGCAGTTCTTC.

The chain combines TRBV18 with TRBJ2-2; 7 bases are shared with TRBD1. The CDR3 length is 16 residues. The ends lost 3 bases at V and 4 bases at J; junction bases unmatched: 8. Germline lookup yields CDR1 KGHSH and CDR2 LQKENI. CDR3 protein: CASSPKQGSGTGELFF. CDR3 nucleotide sequence: TGTGCCAGCTCACCTAAACAGGGGTCCGGCACCGGGGAGCTGTTTTTT.

This clone occurred once. The rearrangement joins TRBV10-1 to TRBJ2-7; TRBD1 aligns across 7 bases. Germline-derived CDR1 and CDR2 are WNHNN and SYGVQD (reference sequence). The CDR3 consists of 15 residues. Unmatched junction bases numbered 7, after V lost 4 bases and J lost 1 base. CDR3 bases: TGCGCCAGCAGTGCGGACAGGAGCCATTCCTACGAGCAGTACTTC. Protein: CASSADRSHSYEQYF.

CDR3 residues: CASKEKQGTRTEAFF. The CDR3, as DNA: TGTGCCAGCAAAGAAAAACAGGGGACGAGGACTGAAGCTTTCTTT. The rearrangement joins TRBV2 to TRBJ1-1; TRBD1 aligns across 7 bases. V was clipped by 7 bases and J by 5 bases; unmatched bases: 13. This CDR3 comprises 15 residues. CDR1 and CDR2 (germline): SNHLY, FYNNEI.

The V and J genes are TRBV30 and TRBJ2-3; TRBD2 might be the D (5 bases). The ends were cut back, 5 bases at V and 6 bases at J, with 15 bases in the middle. Germline V gene lookup returns CDR1 GTSNPN and CDR2 SVGIG (reference sequence). The CDR3 consists of 13 residues. The CDR3 here is CAWGRGGRDTQYF. The DNA for the CDR3 is TGTGCCTGGGGGAGAGGTGGGCGGGATACGCAGTATTTT.

The rearrangement links TRBV5-1 to TRBJ2-5; D might be TRBD2 (5 bases). V was trimmed by 0 bases and J by 4 bases, leaving 16 bases between them. This CDR3 contains 16 residues. The germline CDR1 and CDR2 sequences are SGHRS and YFSETQ. CDR3 in DNA: TGCGCCAGCAGCTTGGCTTCGGGTCCGGGATTAGAGACCCAGTACTTC. Translating gives CASSLASGPGLETQYF.

The J gene is TRBJ2-6, the V gene TRBV2; 7 bases are a match to TRBD1. With 4 bases clipped from V and 3 bases from J, the junction kept 3 bases outside the gene matches. The CDR3 is 15 residues long. Germline V lookup: CDR1 SNHLY, CDR2 FYNNEI. The CDR3 protein is CASSGQGGGANVLTF. DNA for the CDR3: TGTGCCAGCAGTGGACAGGGTGGTGGGGCCAACGTCCTGACTTTC. The complete variable domain, with remaining parts taken from reference TRBV2 and TRBJ2-6, reads EPEVTQTPSHQVTQMGQEVILRCVPISNHLYFYWYRQILGQKVEFLVSFYNNEISEKSEIFDDQFSVERPDGSNFTLKIRSTKLEDSAMYFCASSGQGGGANVLTFGAGSRLTVL.

The chain carries TRBV6-1 and TRBJ1-1, with 9 bases fitting TRBD1. The trim removed 4 bases at V and 4 bases at J, leaving 1 base unmatched. The CDR3 extends over 13 amino acids. Per the germline V gene, CDR1 is MNHNS and CDR2 is SASEGT. CDR3 sequence reads: CASSVDRGTEAFF. In DNA, the CDR3 is TGTGCCAGCAGTGTGGACAGGGGCACTGAAGCTTTCTTT.

CDR3 region: CASSRPQREGQVGELFF. CDR3 DNA sequence: TGTGCCAGCAGCCGACCTCAGCGGGAGGGCCAAGTCGGGGAGCTGTTTTTT. The chain carries TRBV7-2 and TRBJ2-2; 10 positions match TRBD2. The CDR3 is 17 amino acids. Germline trimming cut 5 bases from V and 7 bases from J; bases unmatched to any gene: 13. CDR1 is SGHTA, CDR2 FQGNSA, per germline.

This clone has more than one count but fewer than ten. The chain employs TRBV7-2 and TRBJ2-7; 12 positions match TRBD1. Germline assignment: CDR1 SGHTA and CDR2 FQGNSA. The J segment lost 4 bases and the V segment lost 5 bases, leaving 6 bases of the junction unmatched. This CDR3 has 15 amino acids. CDR3 sequence: CASSLGQGAPYEQYF. Here the CDR3 DNA reads TGTGCCAGCAGCCTGGGACAGGGGGCGCCGTACGAGCAGTACTTC.

The genes are TRBV6-5 and TRBJ1-3; no firm D call. CDR1 MNHEY and CDR2 SVGAGI come from the germline V gene. The ends were cut back, 6 bases at V and 0 bases at J, with 9 bases in the middle. The CDR3 extends over 14 amino acids. As DNA, the CDR3 is TGTGCCAGCAGCCCGACATACTCTGGAAACACCATATATTTT. It yields the protein CASSPTYSGNTIYF.